This passage covers 27 T cell receptor beta chains from one sample sequenced in a study of cytomegalovirus exposure and HLA in healthy donors. The PCR employed 60 Vbeta primers together with 13 Jbeta primers. Generated by immunoSEQ multiplex PCR, the TCRdb table keeps only in-frame clones and is missing some. The sample includes about 110,000 clones, about 80% seen only once; the top ten take about 3.1%. Sample: PBMCs. The receptor set was obtained from a woman between 40 and 50 years old in good health and CMV-seronegative.

This rearrangement joins TRBV7-2 to TRBJ2-5; D call uncertain. Germline assignment: CDR1 SGHTA and CDR2 FQGNSA. CDR3 size: 12 residues. V was shortened by 5 bases and J by 5 bases, with 9 bases between the two germline ends. CDR3 loop: CASSLQSETQYF. The CDR3 DNA reads TGTGCCAGCAGCCTACAGAGTGAGACCCAGTACTTC. Full variable domain (remainder filled in from reference TRBV7-2 and TRBJ2-5): GAGVSQSPSNKVTEKGKDVELRCDPISGHTALYWYRQSLGQGLEFLIYFQGNSAPDKSGLPSDRFSAERTGGSVSTLTIQRTQQEDSAVYLCASSLQSETQYFGPGTRLLVL.

V gene TRBV28 combines with J gene TRBJ1-2; 9 bases fit TRBD1. The CDR3 is 14 amino acids. J was trimmed by 4 bases and V by 9 bases; bases with no gene match: 9. Germline V gives CDR1 MDHEN, CDR2 SYDVKM. The CDR3 region has the DNA TGTGCCAGTATCCGGGACAGGGACCTCTATGGCTACACCTTC. It encodes CASIRDRDLYGYTF.

Written as DNA, the CDR3 is TGTGCCAGCAGCTTAGCGGGGACTAGGGTCAATGAGCAGTTCTTC. Encoded protein: CASSLAGTRVNEQFF. The chain combines TRBV7-2 with TRBJ2-1, with 8 bases that match TRBD2. V shed 0 bases, J shed 6 bases, and the junction held 4 bases outside the gene matches. The CDR3 is 15 amino acids. CDR1 and CDR2 from the germline V gene are SGHTA and FQGNSA.

This clone was seen a single time. The chain combines TRBV5-1 with TRBJ2-5; 8 bases are a match to TRBD1. Germline-derived CDR1 and CDR2 are SGHRS and YFSETQ. The V segment lost 3 bases and the J segment 2 bases; nucleotides outside the gene matches: 6. This CDR3 comprises 15 residues. The CDR3 is CASSSQTGAQETQYF. CDR3 sequence (DNA): TGCGCCAGCAGCTCTCAGACAGGGGCGCAAGAGACCCAGTACTTC.

The rearrangement joins TRBV27 to TRBJ1-4; 8 nucleotides match TRBD1. The CDR3 is made up of 15 amino acids. Trimming at V came to 4 bases and at J to 1 base, leaving 2 bases not matched to a gene. Germline V gene sequence: CDR1 MNHEY, CDR2 SMNVEV (reference sequence). CDR3 DNA: TGTGCCAGCAGTTCACAGGGGGAAACTAATGAAAAACTGTTTTTT. Amino acid sequence: CASSSQGETNEKLFF.

This clone appeared a few times. V and J are TRBV11-2 and TRBJ1-2, with 11 bases lining up with TRBD1. Trimming removed 6 bases from V and 5 bases from J; junction bases left unmatched: 8. This CDR3 is 15 amino acids long. Germline V gene data show CDR1 as SGHAT and CDR2 as FQNNGV. CDR3 nucleotide sequence: TGTGCCAGCAGTCGGACCGGGACAGGGGGTTATGGCTACACCTTC. Residues: CASSRTGTGGYGYTF. Supplemented by reference TRBV11-2 and TRBJ1-2, the full variable domain reads EAGVAQSPRYKIIEKRQSVAFWCNPISGHATLYWYQQILGQGPKLLIQFQNNGVVDDSQLPKDRFSAERLKGVDSTLKIQPAKLEDSAVYLCASSRTGTGGYGYTFGSGTRLTVV.

V gene TRBV6-5 combines with J gene TRBJ1-1; D uncertain. The CDR3 spans 15 residues. Germline loops: CDR1 MNHEY, CDR2 SVGAGI. The V gene lost 3 bases and the J gene lost 1 base, with 12 bases spanning the gap. DNA of the CDR3: TGTGCCAGCAGTTATCGGGAGGGTAAGAACACTGAAGCTTTCTTT. This sequence encodes CASSYREGKNTEAFF.

The V and J genes are TRBV28 and TRBJ1-2, with no clear D. Germline loops: CDR1 MDHEN, CDR2 SYDVKM. The CDR3 runs to 13 residues. V was trimmed by 1 base and J by 7 bases, leaving 10 bases between them. The CDR3 reads CASSLSPPGGYTF. The DNA of the CDR3 is TGTGCCAGCAGTTTATCCCCCCCGGGTGGCTACACCTTC.

This clone was detected only once. The chain combines TRBV15 with TRBJ2-5; 10 bases are a match to TRBD2. Germline V gene lookup returns CDR1 LNHNV and CDR2 YYDKDF (reference sequence). CDR3 size: 16 residues. The J segment lost 6 bases and the V segment lost 0 bases, leaving 7 bases of the junction unmatched. CDR3 sequence reads: CATSREGAGGPKTQYF. CDR3 in DNA: TGTGCCACCAGCAGAGAGGGAGCGGGAGGGCCAAAGACCCAGTACTTC.

This clone was seen just once. CDR3 in amino acids: CASSLAGGYNEQFF. CDR3 bases: TGTGCCAGCAGCTTAGCGGGCGGGTACAATGAGCAGTTCTTC. The gene calls are TRBV7-8 and TRBJ2-1, with D possibly TRBD2 on 5 matching bases. Germline-derived CDR1 and CDR2 are SGHVS and FQNEAQ. The CDR3 sequence is 14 residues long. V was cut by 0 bases and J by 4 bases, with 7 bases left in between.

Of note for this clone: The sample has other DNA sequences that encode this CDR3 too. The rearrangement links TRBV7-2 to TRBJ1-4, with 7 nucleotides matching TRBD1. CDR1 and CDR2 (germline): SGHTA, FQGNSA. This CDR3 region has 14 residues. V dropped 4 bases and J dropped 3; count of bases not matched to a gene: 2. The CDR3 here is CASSSQGANEKLFF. For the CDR3, the DNA is TGTGCCAGCAGCTCTCAGGGGGCTAATGAAAAACTGTTTTTT.

About this clone: The junction differs from germline at one of its ends, possibly a read error. The chain recombines TRBV10-3 with TRBJ2-7, with D tentatively TRBD1 (6 bases). Germline loops: CDR1 ENHRY, CDR2 SYGVKD. The CDR3 is made up of 14 amino acids. The CDR3 sequence: CAIREYRDSYEQYF. As DNA, the CDR3 is TGTGCCATCAGAGAGTACAGGGACTCCTACGAGCAGTACTTC.

This clone was picked up a small number of times. This chain uses TRBV7-9 with TRBJ1-3; 7 bases align to TRBD1. V was pared by 2 bases and J by 0 bases, with 10 bases of the junction left unmatched. CDR1 SEHNR and CDR2 FQNEAQ come from the germline V gene (reference sequence). The CDR3 contains 18 residues. The CDR3: CASSLKGAGAFSGNTIYF. The CDR3 DNA follows: TGTGCCAGCAGCTTAAAGGGGGCAGGCGCTTTCTCTGGAAACACCATATATTTT.

The rearrangement joins TRBV30 to TRBJ2-1; 7 bases match TRBD1. The CDR3 is 13 residues long. Germline V gene lookup returns CDR1 GTSNPN and CDR2 SVGIG (reference sequence). Losses at the gene ends were 2 bases for V and 7 bases for J; bases not matched to a gene: 5. The CDR3 loop is CAWSPRGYNEQFF. Written as DNA, the CDR3 is TGTGCCTGGAGTCCCAGGGGGTATAATGAGCAGTTCTTC.

This chain uses TRBV18 with TRBJ2-1; 7 bases match TRBD1. J lost 3 bases, V lost 1 base, and 3 bases had no gene match. This CDR3 is built from 15 residues. Per germline, CDR1 KGHSH and CDR2 LQKENI. This CDR3 reads CASSPRQGDYNEQFF. For the CDR3, the DNA is TGTGCCAGCTCACCACGGCAGGGGGACTACAATGAGCAGTTCTTC.

This rearrangement joins TRBV5-1 to TRBJ2-3, with 9 bases lining up with TRBD1. Germline V lookup: CDR1 SGHRS, CDR2 YFSETQ. V was clipped by 4 bases and J by 0 bases; unmatched bases: 6. This CDR3 contains 16 residues. This CDR3 reads CASSRPGQGSTDTQYF. In DNA form, the CDR3 reads TGCGCCAGCAGCAGACCGGGACAGGGAAGCACAGATACGCAGTATTTT.

The CDR3 spells CASIDRGIYGYTF. The CDR3 DNA reads TGTGCCAGCATTGACAGGGGGATCTATGGCTACACCTTC. The chain employs TRBV6-1 and TRBJ1-2; 9 nucleotides match TRBD1. CDR3 size: 13 residues. Germline V lookup: CDR1 MNHNS, CDR2 SASEGT. The V segment lost 7 bases and the J segment 4 bases; nucleotides outside the gene matches: 4.

The CDR3 loop is CASSPPGGVGGYEQYF. The CDR3 nucleotides are TGTGCCAGCAGCCCCCCCGGGGGGGTAGGGGGCTACGAGCAGTACTTC. The rearrangement uses TRBV5-4 and TRBJ2-7; 8 nucleotides line up with TRBD2. Looked up from germline, CDR1 is SGHNT and CDR2 is YYREEE (reference sequence). This CDR3 has 16 residues. The junction had 12 bases not matched to a gene; V was cut back by 4 bases and J by 3 bases.

The gene calls are TRBV12-5 and TRBJ1-1, with D hard to call. The CDR3 totals 12 residues. The germline gives CDR1 LGHNT, CDR2 FRNRAP. Trimming pared 3 bases from V and 7 bases from J, leaving 9 bases between. CDR3: CASGFGSLEAFF. The CDR3 nucleotides are TGTGCTAGTGGTTTTGGCAGTCTTGAAGCTTTCTTT.

CDR3 loop: CASSPGLADYEQYF. The DNA for the CDR3 is TGCGCCAGCAGCCCGGGACTAGCGGACTACGAGCAGTACTTC. The chain combines TRBV5-1 with TRBJ2-7; TRBD2 aligns across 11 bases. Germline CDR1 is SGHRS and CDR2 is YFSETQ. V was pared by 4 bases and J by 3 bases, with 3 bases of the junction left unmatched. The length of the CDR3 is 14 residues.

This clone has just a few counts. This chain joins TRBV7-9 and TRBJ1-3; 10 nucleotides match TRBD1. Germline CDR1 is SEHNR and CDR2 is FQNEAQ (reference sequence). V dropped 6 bases and J dropped 2; count of bases not matched to a gene: 16. This CDR3 is 19 amino acids long. The CDR3 DNA reads as TGTGCCAGCAGGGCTAATTGGGGACAGGGGAATCGGGCTGGAAACACCATATATTTT. It translates to CASRANWGQGNRAGNTIYF.

V usage is TRBV7-2 and J usage is TRBJ2-7; D call uncertain. The germline V gene encodes CDR1 SGHTA and CDR2 FQGNSA. Trimming shortened V by 0 bases and J by 2 bases, and 8 bases separated the two germline ends. There are 14 residues in the CDR3. CDR3 DNA sequence: TGTGCCAGCAGCTTAGCGGAGAGCGCCTACGAGCAGTACTTC. Its translation: CASSLAESAYEQYF.

The rearrangement uses TRBV5-6 and TRBJ1-1; 8 nucleotides line up with TRBD1. The junction had 5 bases not matched to a gene; V was cut back by 5 bases and J by 5 bases. Germline V CDR1 and CDR2: SGHDT, YYEEEE. This CDR3 has 13 amino acids. In DNA, the CDR3 is TGTGCCAGCAGTCCAGGGGGCTGGACTGAAGCTTTCTTT. Translating gives CASSPGGWTEAFF.

The V and J genes are TRBV6-5 and TRBJ1-5, with D possibly matching TRBD1 (6 bases). CDR1 MNHEY and CDR2 SVGAGI come from the germline V gene. This CDR3 comprises 14 residues. V shed 4 bases and J shed 11 bases, with 18 bases lying between them. CDR3 coding DNA: TGTGCCAGCAGTTTAACAGGAGCAGGGGAGACCCAGCATTTT. It codes for CASSLTGAGETQHF.

This sequence joins TRBV27 and TRBJ1-5; the D gene is possibly TRBD1 (5 bases). CDR1 is MNHEY and CDR2 is SMNVEV in the germline V gene (reference sequence). The germline V and J ends were trimmed by 3 bases and 3 bases, with 12 bases remaining between them. The CDR3 has 15 residues. The CDR3 region has the DNA TGTGCCAGCAGTTTTGGGGCTTCCCTCAATCAGCCCCAGCATTTT. Amino acids: CASSFGASLNQPQHF.

The chain recombines TRBV6-1 with TRBJ2-7, with 12 bases aligning to TRBD2. With 5 bases clipped from V and 5 bases from J, the junction kept 4 bases outside the gene matches. This CDR3 has 14 residues. Per germline, CDR1 MNHNS and CDR2 SASEGT. In DNA form, the CDR3 reads TGTGCCAGCAGTTCACTAGCGGGAGGCAACGAGCAGTACTTC. Its translation is CASSSLAGGNEQYF.

The chain has TRBV7-2 and TRBJ1-1; tentative D call: TRBD1 (5 bases). The CDR3 consists of 13 residues. Germline V gene data show CDR1 as SGHTA and CDR2 as FQGNSA. The V and J ends lost 4 bases and 9 bases respectively, with 15 bases between them. The CDR3 DNA is TGTGCCAGCAGCTCACCAGGGCTCCCCAAAGCTTTCTTT. Protein product: CASSSPGLPKAFF.